The clone carrying this T cell receptor (beta chain) has just one count. The CDR3 totals 14 residues. Trimming cost V 3 bases and J 3 bases, with 6 bases left between them. Looked up from germline, CDR1 is MDHEN and CDR2 is SYDVKM. The data belong to a study of blood T cell repertoires in COVID-19. Study-level background: COVID-19 samples, acute and convalescent, were from the United States, Italy and Spain.

Per the authors' pipeline: Reference gene primer amplification gave nucleated cell count estimates. Sequencing used immunoSEQ multiplex PCR; TCRdb keeps in-frame clones, though not all of them. V, J and clone size are taken as reported in that table, and D and trimming were inferred from the DNA itself. The sample consists of roughly 250,000 clones, approximately 85% of them appearing once. Study members were between about 18 and 90 years old and lived in approximately 25 US regions. The sequence was collected from a woman in her forties or fifties who had recovered from COVID-19. The chain joins TRBV28 to TRBJ1-6, with D tentatively TRBD1 (6 bases). Specimen: PBMCs or T cells enriched from blood (not recorded which). CDR3 protein: CASSLTGYNSPLHF. CDR3 sequence (DNA): TGTGCCAGCAGTTTGACAGGCTATAATTCACCCCTCCACTTT. Full variable domain (rest looked up from reference TRBV28 and TRBJ1-6): DVKVTQSSRYLVKRTGEKVFLECVQDMDHENMFWYRQDPGLGLRLIYFSYDVKMKEKGDIPEGYSVSREKKERFSLILESASTNQTSMYLCASSLTGYNSPLHFGNGTRLTVT.